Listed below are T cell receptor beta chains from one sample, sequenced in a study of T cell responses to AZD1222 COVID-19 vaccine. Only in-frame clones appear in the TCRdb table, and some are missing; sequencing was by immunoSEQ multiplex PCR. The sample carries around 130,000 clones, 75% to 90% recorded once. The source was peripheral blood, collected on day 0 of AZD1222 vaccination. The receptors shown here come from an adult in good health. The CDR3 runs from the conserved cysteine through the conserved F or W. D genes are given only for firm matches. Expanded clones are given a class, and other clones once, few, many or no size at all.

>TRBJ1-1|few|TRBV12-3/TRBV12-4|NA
CASSLRGSEAFF
TGTGCCAGCAGTCTGAGGGGGAGTGAAGCTTTCTTT
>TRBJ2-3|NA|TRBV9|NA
CASSVEGRSTDTQYF
TGTGCCAGCAGCGTAGAGGGCCGGAGCACAGATACGCAGTATTTT
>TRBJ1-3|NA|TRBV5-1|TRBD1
CASSSGQAVVAGNTIYF
TGCGCCAGCAGCTCGGGACAGGCGGTGGTCGCGGGAAACACCATATATTTT
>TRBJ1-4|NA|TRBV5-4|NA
CASSPTGTWRTIDNEKLFF
TGTGCCAGCAGCCCTACGGGAACCTGGCGGACGATCGATAATGAAAAACTGTTTTTT
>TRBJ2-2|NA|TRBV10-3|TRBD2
CAIKTSGNTGELFF
TGTGCCATCAAGACTAGCGGGAACACCGGGGAGCTGTTTTTT
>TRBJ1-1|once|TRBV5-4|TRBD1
CASSRQGPTEAFF
TGTGCCAGCAGCCGACAGGGACCCACTGAAGCTTTCTTT
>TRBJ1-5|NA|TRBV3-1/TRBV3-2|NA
CASSQDGAGVQPQHF
TGTGCCAGCAGCCAAGATGGGGCAGGGGTTCAGCCCCAGCATTTT
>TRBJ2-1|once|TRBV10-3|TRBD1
CAIRTGLQINEQFF
TGTGCCATCAGGACAGGGCTTCAGATCAATGAGCAGTTCTTC
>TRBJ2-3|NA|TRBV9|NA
CASSVRIVARDGSTDTQYF
TGTGCCAGCAGCGTACGTATTGTCGCGCGGGACGGGAGCACAGATACGCAGTATTTT
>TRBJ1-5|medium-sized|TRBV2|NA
CASCGGSNQPQHF
TGTGCCAGCTGCGGAGGGAGCAATCAGCCCCAGCATTTT
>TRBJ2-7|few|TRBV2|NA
CASTQGIADTYEQYF
TGTGCCAGCACCCAAGGGATAGCGGACACCTACGAGCAGTACTTC
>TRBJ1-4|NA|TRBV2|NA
CACRGEKLFF
TGTGCCTGCCGGGGTGAAAAACTGTTTTTT
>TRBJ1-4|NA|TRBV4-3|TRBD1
CASSPTSLRQGEKLFF
TGCGCCAGCAGCCCAACATCCCTCCGACAGGGTGAAAAACTGTTTTTT
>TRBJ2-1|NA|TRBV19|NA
CASSIQAESSEQFF
TGTGCCAGTAGTATTCAAGCGGAGTCGTCCGAGCAGTTCTTC
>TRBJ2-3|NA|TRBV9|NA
CASSVGGGQSTDTQYF
TGTGCCAGCAGCGTAGGGGGGGGCCAGAGCACAGATACGCAGTATTTT
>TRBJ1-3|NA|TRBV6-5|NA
CASSSTQGRNTIYF
TGTGCCAGCAGTTCAACGCAGGGTAGAAACACCATATATTTT
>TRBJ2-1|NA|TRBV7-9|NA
CASSIGTGYSYNEQFF
TGTGCCAGCAGCATCGGGACCGGTTACTCCTACAATGAGCAGTTCTTC
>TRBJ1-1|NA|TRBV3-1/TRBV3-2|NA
CASSQPGLEAFF
TGTGCCAGCAGCCAACCGGGCCTCGAAGCTTTCTTT
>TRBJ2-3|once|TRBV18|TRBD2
CASSHGTSGGAGTDTQYF
TGTGCCAGCTCACACGGGACTAGCGGGGGGGCCGGCACAGATACGCAGTATTTT
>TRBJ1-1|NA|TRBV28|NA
CASGRGLNTEAFF
TGTGCCAGCGGACGGGGATTAAACACTGAAGCTTTCTTT
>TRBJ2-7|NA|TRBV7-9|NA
CASSPQVRGYNYEQYF
TGTGCCAGCAGCCCCCAAGTCCGAGGGTATAACTACGAGCAGTACTTC
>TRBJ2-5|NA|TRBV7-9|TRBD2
CASSLPFRLAGNQETQYF
TGTGCCAGCAGCTTACCCTTTCGACTAGCGGGAAACCAAGAGACCCAGTACTTC
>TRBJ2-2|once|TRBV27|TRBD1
CASSTTGPTGELFF
TGTGCCAGCAGTACGACAGGGCCCACCGGGGAGCTGTTTTTT
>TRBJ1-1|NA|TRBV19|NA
CASAPWGTRAPNTEAFF
TGTGCCAGTGCCCCTTGGGGGACTCGGGCCCCGAACACTGAAGCTTTCTTT
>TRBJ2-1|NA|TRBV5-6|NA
CASRDSYNEQFF
TGTGCCAGCCGGGACTCCTACAATGAGCAGTTCTTC
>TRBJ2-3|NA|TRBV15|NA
CATSRDARTPSTDTQYF
TGTGCCACCAGCAGAGATGCCCGGACACCAAGCACAGATACGCAGTATTTT
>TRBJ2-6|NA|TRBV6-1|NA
CASSEVANSGANVLTF
TGTGCCAGCAGTGAAGTAGCGAACTCTGGGGCCAACGTCCTGACTTTC
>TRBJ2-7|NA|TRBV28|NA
CASSSPYEQYF
TGTGCCAGCAGTTCCCCCTACGAGCAGTACTTC
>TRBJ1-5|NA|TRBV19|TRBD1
CASRGRRDRLSNQPQHF
TGTGCCAGTAGGGGTAGACGGGACAGGTTGAGCAATCAGCCCCAGCATTTT
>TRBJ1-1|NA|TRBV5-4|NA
CASSLAAVLNTEAFF
TGTGCCAGCAGCTTGGCGGCAGTTCTGAACACTGAAGCTTTCTTT
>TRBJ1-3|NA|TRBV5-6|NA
CASSLAGGDLSSGNTIYF
TGTGCCAGCAGCTTGGCAGGAGGGGACCTATCCTCTGGAAACACCATATATTTT
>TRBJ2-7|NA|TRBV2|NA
CASSELLALAGRSRYEQYF
TGTGCCAGCAGTGAACTTTTGGCACTAGCAGGACGTTCCCGCTACGAGCAGTACTTC
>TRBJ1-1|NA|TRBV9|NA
CASSEQGFGNTEAFF
TGTGCCAGCAGCGAACAGGGATTTGGGAACACTGAAGCTTTCTTT
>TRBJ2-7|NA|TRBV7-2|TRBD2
CASSLDYSRGAYEQYF
TGTGCCAGCAGCTTAGATTACTCGCGGGGGGCCTACGAGCAGTACTTC
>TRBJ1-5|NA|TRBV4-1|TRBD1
CASSLRQGSNQPQHF
TGCGCCAGCAGCTTAAGACAGGGGAGCAATCAGCCCCAGCATTTT
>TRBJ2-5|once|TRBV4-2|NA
CASSNQETQYF
TGTGCCAGCAGCAACCAAGAGACCCAGTACTTC
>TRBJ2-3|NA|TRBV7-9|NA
CASSLRPSTDTQYF
TGTGCCAGCAGCTTGCGCCCTAGTACAGATACGCAGTATTTT
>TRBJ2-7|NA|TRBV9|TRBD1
CASSVGDRNYEQYF
TGTGCCAGCAGTGTAGGGGACAGGAACTACGAGCAGTACTTC
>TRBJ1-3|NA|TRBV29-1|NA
CSTQTGSGNTIYF
TGCAGCACCCAAACAGGGTCTGGAAACACCATATATTTT
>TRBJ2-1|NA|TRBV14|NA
CASSQGWGDEQFF
TGTGCCAGCAGCCAGGGGTGGGGGGATGAGCAGTTCTTC
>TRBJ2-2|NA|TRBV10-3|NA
CAISARKRDIGAGELFF
TGTGCCATCAGTGCCCGAAAACGGGACATCGGGGCCGGGGAGCTGTTTTTT
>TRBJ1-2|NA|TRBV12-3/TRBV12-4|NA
CASSFFQGNGYTF
TGTGCCAGCAGTTTTTTCCAGGGGAATGGCTACACCTTC
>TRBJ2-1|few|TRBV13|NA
CASSLGPQGNNEQFF
TGTGCCAGCAGCTTAGGCCCACAGGGAAACAATGAGCAGTTCTTC
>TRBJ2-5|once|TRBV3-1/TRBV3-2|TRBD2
CASSQDTQLAPQETQYF
TGTGCCAGCAGCCAAGATACCCAACTAGCGCCCCAAGAGACCCAGTACTTC
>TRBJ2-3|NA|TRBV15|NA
CATSRDRSVSTDTQYF
TGTGCCACCAGCAGAGACCGTTCTGTTAGCACAGATACGCAGTATTTT
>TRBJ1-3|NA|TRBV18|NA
CASSPPGQAGGNTIYF
TGTGCCAGCTCACCACCAGGACAAGCGGGGGGAAACACCATATATTTT
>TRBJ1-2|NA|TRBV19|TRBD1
CAIRRDSSNYGYTF
TGTGCCATCCGCCGGGACAGCTCTAACTATGGCTACACCTTC
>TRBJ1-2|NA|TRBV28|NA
CASAPEGGQNYGYTF
TGTGCCAGCGCCCCCGAGGGTGGGCAAAACTATGGCTACACCTTC
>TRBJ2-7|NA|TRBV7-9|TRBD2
CASSFSRGLENEQYF
TGTGCCAGCAGCTTTTCGCGGGGACTAGAGAACGAGCAGTACTTC
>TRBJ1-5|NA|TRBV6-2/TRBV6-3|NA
CASSYYRAQPQHF
TGTGCCAGCAGTTACTACAGGGCTCAGCCCCAGCATTTT
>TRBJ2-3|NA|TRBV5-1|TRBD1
CASSYMDRRHTDTQYF
TGCGCCAGCAGCTATATGGACAGGCGCCACACAGATACGCAGTATTTT
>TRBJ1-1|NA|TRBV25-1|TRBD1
CASSEFGTGLKTEAFF
TGTGCCAGCAGTGAATTCGGGACAGGGTTAAAAACTGAAGCTTTCTTT
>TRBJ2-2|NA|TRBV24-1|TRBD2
CATSEGTSGRVRGELFF
TGTGCCACCAGTGAGGGGACTAGCGGGAGAGTGCGGGGGGAGCTGTTTTTT
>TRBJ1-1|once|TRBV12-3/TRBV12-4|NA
CASSWGGTEAFF
TGTGCCAGCAGTTGGGGGGGCACTGAAGCTTTCTTT
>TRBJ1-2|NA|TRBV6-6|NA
CASSSWASAGGYTF
TGTGCCAGCAGTTCCTGGGCATCCGCGGGGGGCTACACCTTC
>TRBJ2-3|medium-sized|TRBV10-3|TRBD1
CATTGDTDTQYF
TGTGCCACTACAGGGGATACAGATACGCAGTATTTT
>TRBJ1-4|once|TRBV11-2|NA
CASSRPGRPNEKLFF
TGTGCCAGCAGCAGACCGGGGCGTCCTAATGAAAAACTGTTTTTT